Below are 19 T cell receptor beta chains sequenced from a single sample in a study of cytomegalovirus exposure and HLA in healthy donors. Amplification used 60 Vbeta primers and 13 Jbeta primers. Clones were sequenced by immunoSEQ multiplex PCR, and TCRdb holds only the in-frame ones, with some missing. The sample yields around 230,000 clones, roughly 79% seen once. Sequenced sample: PBMCs. The receptors were gathered from a male donor in good health and CMV-seronegative.

The genes are TRBV5-1 and TRBJ1-2; no reliable D call. This CDR3 has 14 residues. CDR1 is SGHRS and CDR2 is YFSETQ in the germline V gene. Trimming took 0 bases from V and 3 from J, leaving 9 bases between them. The CDR3 reads CASSLGASDYGYTF. The CDR3 DNA sequence: TGCGCCAGCAGCTTGGGGGCCTCCGACTATGGCTACACCTTC.

The chain couples TRBV6-6 to TRBJ2-1; D is unclear. CDR1 MNHNY and CDR2 SVGAGI come from the germline V gene (reference sequence). This CDR3 is built from 11 residues. CDR3: CATSSYNEQFF. The CDR3 DNA follows: TGTGCAACGAGCTCCTACAATGAGCAGTTCTTC.

Only one count was recorded for this clone. The chain carries TRBV18 and TRBJ1-1; D is ambiguous. In germline, CDR1 is KGHSH, CDR2 LQKENI. V was shortened by 3 bases and J by 1 base, with 12 bases between the two germline ends. CDR3 length equals 15 residues. The CDR3 nucleotides are TGTGCCAGCTCACCCCTACCTACAGCGAACACTGAAGCTTTCTTT. This codes for CASSPLPTANTEAFF.

The chain has TRBV2 and TRBJ2-3; 10 bases fit TRBD2. There are 15 residues in the CDR3. The germline V gene encodes CDR1 SNHLY and CDR2 FYNNEI. With V trimmed by 6 bases and J by 5 bases, 8 bases remained unmatched. The CDR3 DNA sequence: TGTGCCAGCAGACTAGCGGGAAAAAGGGGAGATACGCAGTATTTT. Encoded protein: CASRLAGKRGDTQYF.

The chain carries TRBV6-5 and TRBJ2-5; TRBD2 matches 8 bases. CDR3 size: 14 residues. V lost 2 bases and J lost 5; bases outside the gene matches: 4. Germline assignment: CDR1 MNHEY and CDR2 SVGAGI. CDR3 in amino acids: CASSYNTGGETQYF. CDR3 in DNA: TGTGCCAGCAGTTACAATACGGGAGGGGAGACCCAGTACTTC.

The V call is TRBV28, the J call TRBJ1-2; 7 bases align to TRBD1. The CDR3 spans 13 residues. From germline, CDR1 is MDHEN and CDR2 SYDVKM. With V trimmed by 4 bases and J by 2 bases, 1 base remained unmatched. CDR3 amino acids: CASSYRGNYGYTF. CDR3 coding DNA: TGTGCCAGCAGTTACAGGGGAAACTATGGCTACACCTTC.

The CDR3 here is CASSQTPVLQGAANQPQHF. The CDR3 region has the DNA TGTGCCAGCAGCCAGACCCCCGTCTTACAGGGGGCCGCAAATCAGCCCCAGCATTTT. The gene calls are TRBV7-2 and TRBJ1-5, with 9 positions matching TRBD1. The junction had 18 bases not matched to a gene; V was cut back by 5 bases and J by 4 bases. This CDR3 has 19 amino acids. The germline CDR1 and CDR2 sequences are SGHTA and FQGNSA.

This clone was detected only a few times. V is TRBV27 and J is TRBJ1-2; perhaps TRBD1 as D (6 bases). Germline CDR1 and CDR2: MNHEY and SMNVEV (reference sequence). Deletions cut 6 bases from V and 6 bases from J, with 17 bases between. The CDR3 runs to 14 residues. The CDR3 nucleotides read TGTGCCAGCAGCGTACAGGGTCTCGGCGATGGCTACACCTTC. Amino acid sequence: CASSVQGLGDGYTF.

The chain couples TRBV28 to TRBJ1-3, with D maybe TRBD1 (5 bases). The germline gives CDR1 MDHEN, CDR2 SYDVKM. This CDR3 is built from 15 residues. V was pared by 10 bases and J by 0 bases, with 16 bases between. CDR3 residues: CATREQGSSGNTIYF. CDR3 in DNA: TGTGCCACCAGGGAGCAGGGCTCCTCTGGAAACACCATATATTTT.

This sequence joins TRBV18 and TRBJ2-4; TRBD1 agrees at 8 bases. The ends lost 3 bases at V and 6 bases at J; junction bases unmatched: 4. The CDR3 has 14 amino acids. Germline CDR1 is KGHSH and CDR2 is LQKENI. CDR3 amino acids: CASSPGQAVNIQYF. CDR3 DNA: TGTGCCAGCTCACCGGGACAGGCTGTAAACATTCAGTACTTC.

The chain employs TRBV29-1 and TRBJ1-4, with a tentative D call TRBD1 (5 bases). In germline, CDR1 is SQVTM, CDR2 ANQGSEA. The V end was cut by 5 bases, the J end by 6 bases, with 10 bases between. The CDR3 covers 12 residues. The CDR3 sequence is CSVRGGDEKLFF. For the CDR3, the DNA is TGCAGCGTTCGGGGCGGGGATGAAAAACTGTTTTTT.

The chain joins TRBV29-1 to TRBJ1-4; 7 bases fit TRBD1. Germline trimming cut 6 bases from V and 5 bases from J; bases unmatched to any gene: 6. The CDR3 is 13 amino acids. Germline V gene sequence: CDR1 SQVTM, CDR2 ANQGSEA. The CDR3 reads CSVTGTENEKLFF. As DNA, the CDR3 is TGCAGCGTGACCGGGACAGAAAATGAAAAACTGTTTTTT.

J is TRBJ1-2 and V is TRBV30; TRBD1 might be the D (6 bases). The CDR3 sequence is 14 residues long. Trimming removed 3 bases at V and 4 bases at J, with 15 bases between. From germline, CDR1 is GTSNPN and CDR2 SVGIG (reference sequence). The CDR3 DNA is TGTGCCTGGAGCCTCGACAGACAGGTCTATGGCTACACCTTC. It translates to CAWSLDRQVYGYTF.

As DNA, the CDR3 is TGTGCCAGCAAAAGACTAGCGGGAACCTACGAGCAGTACTTC. The encoded protein is CASKRLAGTYEQYF. This sequence joins TRBV27 and TRBJ2-7, with TRBD2 matching over 11 bases. V lost 7 bases and J lost 2; bases outside the gene matches: 4. This CDR3 has 14 residues. Germline-derived CDR1 and CDR2 are MNHEY and SMNVEV (reference sequence).

This clone was seen a few times. The chain couples TRBV9 to TRBJ2-7; D perhaps matches TRBD1 (5 bases). The V gene lost 0 bases and the J gene lost 2 bases, with 12 bases spanning the gap. CDR3 length: 15 amino acids. Germline CDR1 and CDR2: SGDLS and YYNGEE. CDR3 amino acids: CASSVAAGHTYEQYF. For the CDR3, the DNA is TGTGCCAGCAGCGTAGCAGCAGGGCATACCTACGAGCAGTACTTC.

The genes are TRBV5-4 and TRBJ2-5, with unresolved D. The CDR3 length is 15 residues. Trimming cost V 4 bases and J 1 base, with 14 bases left between them. The germline gives CDR1 SGHNT, CDR2 YYREEE (reference sequence). The CDR3, as DNA: TGTGCCAGCAGCCGTAGAACCACGGGCCAAGAGACCCAGTACTTC. It codes for CASSRRTTGQETQYF.

This clone has a handful of counts. The rearrangement joins TRBV27 to TRBJ2-1; D uncertain. CDR3 size: 12 residues. Trimming took 6 bases from V and 3 from J, leaving 6 bases between them. Germline CDR1 is MNHEY and CDR2 is SMNVEV (reference sequence). The CDR3 nucleotides are TGTGCCAGCAGATTCGGCTACAATGAGCAGTTCTTC. Protein: CASRFGYNEQFF.

The chain links TRBV30 to TRBJ2-7; D might be TRBD1 (5 bases). CDR1 is GTSNPN, CDR2 SVGIG, per germline (reference sequence). V was trimmed by 2 bases and J by 3 bases, leaving 8 bases between them. There are 12 residues in the CDR3. The chain's CDR3 is CAWSIGVYEQYF. The CDR3 bases are TGTGCCTGGAGTATAGGGGTCTACGAGCAGTACTTC.

The chain recombines TRBV7-9 with TRBJ2-2; 11 bases are shared with TRBD1. The CDR3 covers 15 residues. V trimming: 5 bases; J trimming: 5 bases; junction bases outside the gene matches: 4. Germline V gene data show CDR1 as SEHNR and CDR2 as FQNEAQ (reference sequence). The CDR3: CASSQGQGETGELFF. The CDR3 DNA reads as TGTGCCAGCAGCCAGGGACAGGGGGAAACCGGGGAGCTGTTTTTT.